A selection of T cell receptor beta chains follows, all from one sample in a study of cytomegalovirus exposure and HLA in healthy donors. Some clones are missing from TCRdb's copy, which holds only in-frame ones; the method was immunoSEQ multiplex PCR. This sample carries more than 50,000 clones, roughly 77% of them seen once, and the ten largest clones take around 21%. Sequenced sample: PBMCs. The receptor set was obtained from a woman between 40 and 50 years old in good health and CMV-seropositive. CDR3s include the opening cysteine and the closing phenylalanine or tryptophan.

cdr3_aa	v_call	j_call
CASSIGGGHELEKLFF	TRBV19	TRBJ1-4
CASSASGGGQETQYF	TRBV6-4	TRBJ2-5
CASSPGRGGEKLFF	TRBV18	TRBJ1-4
CASSYERNTEAFF	TRBV6-6	TRBJ1-1
CAWGGQQADTQYF	TRBV30	TRBJ2-3
CAWSPGDGELFF	TRBV30	TRBJ2-2
CASSPSGGSGNTIYF	TRBV7-9	TRBJ1-3
CASSYGGTSGDTQYF	TRBV6-5	TRBJ2-3
CAGPRQGYEQYF	TRBV21-1	TRBJ2-7
CASSLEGTKGLSSTDTQYF	TRBV11-3	TRBJ2-3
CATHRDRVNEQYF	TRBV6-6	-